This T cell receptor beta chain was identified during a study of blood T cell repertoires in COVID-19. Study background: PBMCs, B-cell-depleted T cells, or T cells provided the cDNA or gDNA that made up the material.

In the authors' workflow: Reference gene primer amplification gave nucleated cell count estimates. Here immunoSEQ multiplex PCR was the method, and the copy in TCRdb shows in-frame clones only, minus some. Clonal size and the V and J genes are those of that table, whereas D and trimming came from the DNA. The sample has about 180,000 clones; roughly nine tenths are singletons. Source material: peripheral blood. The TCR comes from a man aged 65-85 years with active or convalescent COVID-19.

CDR3 bases: TGCGCCAGCAGCCAAAGGGGAAGCTACGAGCAGTACTTC. This gives the protein CASSQRGSYEQYF. V usage is TRBV4-3 and J usage is TRBJ2-7, with D perhaps matching TRBD1 (5 bases). The CDR3 totals 13 residues. Germline loops: CDR1 LGHNA, CDR2 YSLEER. V was cut by 2 bases and J by 3 bases, with 8 bases left in between.